This TCR beta chain was recovered during a study of post-analysis software for immune sequencing data. Study-wide background: Relapsing-remitting, secondary progressive and progressive-relapsing forms made up the multiple sclerosis disease courses. Study-level points and caveats: Samples made in the same batch grouped tightly together by F measure. Included in a set of roughly five TRBV segments more frequent in patients than controls were TRBV5-6, TRBV5-1 and TRBV20-1. Significantly lower normalized Chao1 diversity was seen in multiple sclerosis patients than in controls.

CDR3 size: 11 residues. Germline-derived CDR1 and CDR2 are DFQATT and SNEGSKA (reference sequence). Trimming shortened V by 4 bases and J by 10 bases, and 11 bases separated the two germline ends. Built from TCR beta cDNA, the libraries had unique molecular identifiers in them. From about 1 to 10 million T cells, about 500,000 cDNA molecules were obtained. TCRdb re-called the PCR reads with MiXCR, one entry per CDR3 protein. The top ten hold approximately 3% of the sample, which has about 190,000 distinct CDR3 sequences, over 25% seen once. As for this clonotype: As yet, its antigen is unknown.

This sequence originates from a girl younger than 18 with multiple sclerosis. The chain recombines TRBV20-1 with TRBJ2-1; perhaps D is TRBD1 or TRBD2 (6 bases each). Sequenced: blood. The CDR3 here is CSAKGGGEQFF. DNA of the CDR3: TGCAGTGCTAAGGGGGGCGGGGAGCAGTTCTTC.